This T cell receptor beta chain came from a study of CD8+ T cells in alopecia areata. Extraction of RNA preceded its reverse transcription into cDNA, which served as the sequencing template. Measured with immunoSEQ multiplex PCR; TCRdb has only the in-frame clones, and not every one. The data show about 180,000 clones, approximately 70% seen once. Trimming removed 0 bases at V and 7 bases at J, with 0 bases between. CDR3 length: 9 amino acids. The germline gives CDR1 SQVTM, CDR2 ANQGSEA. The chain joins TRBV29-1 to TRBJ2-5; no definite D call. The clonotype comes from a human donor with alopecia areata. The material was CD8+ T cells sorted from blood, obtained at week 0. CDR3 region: CSVEETQYF. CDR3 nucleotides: TGCAGCGTTGAAGAGACCCAGTACTTC. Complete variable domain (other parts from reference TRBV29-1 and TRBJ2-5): SAVISQKPSRDICQRGTSLTIQCQVDSQVTMMFWYRQQPGQSLTLIATANQGSEATYESGFVIDKFPISRPNLTFSTLTVSNMSPEDSSIYLCSVEETQYFGPGTRLLVL.